Shown below are 21 T cell receptor beta chains from a single sample sequenced in a study of shared clonotypes between healthy human individuals. TCRdb's table, derived via immunoSEQ multiplex PCR, lists solely in-frame clones and lacks some. The sample records some 1 million clones, around 75% being singletons. Sequencing input: memory CD4+ T cells sorted from blood. Stated subset: CD45RA-negative fraction. These TCRs come from a man aged 18 to 29 in good health.

This chain joins TRBV7-2 and TRBJ1-3; D unclear. V dropped 5 bases and J dropped 7 bases, with 15 bases sitting between them. CDR1 and CDR2 from the germline V gene are SGHTA and FQGNSA. The CDR3 loop spans 14 amino acids. This chain's CDR3 is CASSPFPNGNTIYF. Written as DNA, the CDR3 is TGTGCCAGCAGCCCCTTCCCCAATGGGAACACCATATATTTT.

This clone has only a few counts. The rearrangement uses TRBV7-9 and TRBJ2-1; perhaps TRBD2 as D (5 bases). V lost 1 base and J 6 bases, leaving 13 bases between the germline ends. This CDR3 is 15 amino acids long. Per the germline V gene, CDR1 is SEHNR and CDR2 is FQNEAQ (reference sequence). CDR3 protein: CASSLGVGKGNEQFF. The CDR3 DNA is TGTGCCAGCAGCTTAGGGGTCGGGAAGGGCAATGAGCAGTTCTTC.

This clone was seen a few times. Other DNA sequences in the same sample also yield this CDR3. The chain is built from TRBV7-2 and TRBJ2-7; D remains ambiguous. V lost 5 bases and J lost 0, with 2 bases in between. The germline V gene has CDR1 SGHTA and CDR2 FQGNSA. The CDR3 spans 11 residues. CDR3 sequence: CASSTSYEQYF. For the CDR3, the DNA is TGTGCCAGCAGCACCTCCTACGAGCAGTACTTC.

V is TRBV11-2 and J is TRBJ1-4; possibly TRBD1 for D (5 bases). The germline V and J ends were trimmed by 6 bases and 8 bases, with 16 bases remaining between them. Per germline, CDR1 SGHAT and CDR2 FQNNGV. This CDR3 has 14 residues. The CDR3 region is CASREQGYGEKLFF. The DNA for the CDR3 is TGTGCCAGCAGGGAGCAGGGTTACGGCGAAAAACTGTTTTTT.

The V and J genes are TRBV5-1 and TRBJ1-5; D is ambiguous. V lost 0 bases, J lost 6 bases, and 7 bases lay in between. Germline lookup yields CDR1 SGHRS and CDR2 YFSETQ. The CDR3 runs 13 residues. The CDR3, as DNA: TGCGCCAGCAGCTTGGCCGTGGGTCAGCCCCAGCATTTT. This codes for CASSLAVGQPQHF.

The CDR3 protein is CASKSGDLGYGYTF. Here the CDR3 DNA reads TGTGCCAGCAAATCAGGCGATCTGGGCTATGGCTACACCTTC. This rearrangement joins TRBV28 to TRBJ1-2; D is unclear. The length of the CDR3 is 14 residues. V was shortened by 7 bases and J by 4 bases, with 16 bases between the two germline ends. Germline assignment: CDR1 MDHEN and CDR2 SYDVKM.

The chain couples TRBV7-9 to TRBJ2-7; 8 bases match TRBD2. This CDR3 is built from 15 residues. After removal of 2 bases from V and 3 bases from J, the junction contained 6 bases not matched to a gene. Germline CDR1 reads SEHNR; CDR2 reads FQNEAQ (reference sequence). CDR3 residues: CASSLSSGLVYEQYF. The CDR3 DNA is TGTGCCAGCAGCTTATCCTCGGGACTAGTCTACGAGCAGTACTTC. Looking up the rest from reference TRBV7-9 and TRBJ2-7 gives the full variable domain: DTGVSQNPRHKITKRGQNVTFRCDPISEHNRLYWYRQTLGQGPEFLTYFQNEAQLEKSRLLSDRFSAERPKGSFSTLEIQRTEQGDSAMYLCASSLSSGLVYEQYFGPGTRLTVT.

The chain has TRBV28 and TRBJ2-2; perhaps D is TRBD1 or TRBD2 (5 bases each). Germline CDR1 is MDHEN and CDR2 is SYDVKM. This CDR3 is built from 14 residues. Trimming took off 8 bases at V and 4 bases at J, with 14 bases between the two ends. The DNA of the CDR3 is TGTGCCAGCGGGGACGTGGGAGTCACCGGGGAGCTGTTTTTT. Encoded protein: CASGDVGVTGELFF. Complete variable domain (other parts from reference TRBV28 and TRBJ2-2): DVKVTQSSRYLVKRTGEKVFLECVQDMDHENMFWYRQDPGLGLRLIYFSYDVKMKEKGDIPEGYSVSREKKERFSLILESASTNQTSMYLCASGDVGVTGELFFGEGSRLTVL.

The gene calls are TRBV18 and TRBJ2-1, with unresolved D. The V gene's germline CDR1 is KGHSH and CDR2 LQKENI. This CDR3 is built from 17 residues. The ends were cut back, 0 bases at V and 8 bases at J, with 20 bases in the middle. The CDR3, as DNA: TGTGCCAGCTCACCACCGAAAATAGTCTTTAACTCAGATGAGCAGTTCTTC. Translation gives CASSPPKIVFNSDEQFF.

Concerning this clone itself: Other nucleotide sequences in the sample specify the same CDR3. V and J are TRBV5-1 and TRBJ2-1, with D tentatively TRBD1 (6 bases). There are 14 residues in the CDR3. The germline V gene has CDR1 SGHRS and CDR2 YFSETQ. Trimming removed 0 bases at V and 6 bases at J, with 10 bases between. Here the CDR3 reads CASSLGGPGNEQFF. The CDR3 region has the DNA TGCGCCAGCAGCTTGGGGGGGCCAGGCAATGAGCAGTTCTTC.

The table lists this clone with a count of one. One end of the junction varies from germline; a read error may be responsible. Other nucleotide sequences in the sample specify the same CDR3. V usage is TRBV11-2 and J usage is TRBJ2-7; TRBD2 aligns across 7 bases. CDR1 and CDR2 from the germline V gene are SGHAT and FQNNGV. The CDR3 loop spans 13 amino acids. As DNA, the CDR3 is TGCGCCAGCAGCTTAGCGGGCCCCATCGAGCAGTACTTC. Its translation is CASSLAGPIEQYF. Based on the CDR3 plus reference TRBV11-2 and TRBJ2-7, the full variable domain is EAGVAQSPRYKIIEKRQSVAFWCNPISGHATLYWYQQILGQGPKLLIQFQNNGVVDDSQLPKDRFSAERLKGVDSTLKIQPAKLEDSAVYLCASSLAGPIEQYFGPGTRLTVT.

This clone was seen a few times. J is TRBJ2-2 and V is TRBV5-1; perhaps TRBD1 as D (5 bases). Trimming stripped 4 bases from V and 0 bases from J, with 13 bases between. Per germline, CDR1 SGHRS and CDR2 YFSETQ. CDR3 length: 16 residues. The CDR3 protein is CASSPSTGSNTGELFF. As DNA, the CDR3 is TGCGCCAGCAGCCCATCTACAGGTTCGAACACCGGGGAGCTGTTTTTT.

With respect to this clone: It may be a read error: a sequence one base away is much more abundant. This specimen includes other DNA sequences encoding the same CDR3. The J gene is TRBJ1-4, the V gene TRBV11-2; D gene uncertain. There are 14 residues in the CDR3. Germline CDR1 and CDR2: SGHAT and FQNNGV. Trimming took off 5 bases at V and 0 bases at J, with 7 bases between the two ends. DNA of the CDR3: TGTGCCAGCAGCGAAACAGCAACTAATGAAAAACTGTTTTTT. It encodes CASSETATNEKLFF.

This clone has a single count. Other DNA sequences in the sample encode the same CDR3. The V and J genes are TRBV9 and TRBJ2-1; TRBD2 agrees at 7 bases. CDR1 is SGDLS, CDR2 YYNGEE, per germline. This CDR3 contains 15 residues. V dropped 0 bases and J dropped 2; count of bases not matched to a gene: 2. The CDR3, as DNA: TGTGCCAGCAGCGTAGATCTAGCGGCCTACAATGAGCAGTTCTTC. Residues: CASSVDLAAYNEQFF.

The chain employs TRBV5-4 and TRBJ2-7; D is uncertain. This CDR3 region has 13 residues. Trimming shortened V by 0 bases and J by 3 bases, and 7 bases separated the two germline ends. Germline CDR1 SGHNT, CDR2 YYREEE (reference sequence). CDR3 in amino acids: CASSLGANYEQYF. The CDR3 region has the DNA TGTGCCAGCAGCTTGGGGGCGAACTACGAGCAGTACTTC. The complete variable domain, with remaining parts taken from reference TRBV5-4 and TRBJ2-7, reads ETGVTQSPTHLIKTRGQQVTLRCSSQSGHNTVSWYQQALGQGPQFIFQYYREEENGRGNFPPRFSGLQFPNYSSELNVNALELDDSALYLCASSLGANYEQYFGPGTRLTVT.

V and J are TRBV7-2 and TRBJ1-5; TRBD1 aligns across 9 bases. The CDR3 covers 15 residues. V gave up 4 bases and J gave up 4 bases; unmatched junction bases: 5. Germline V gives CDR1 SGHTA, CDR2 FQGNSA. CDR3 in amino acids: CASSWWTGENQPQHF. CDR3 bases: TGTGCCAGCAGCTGGTGGACAGGGGAGAATCAGCCCCAGCATTTT.

This clone has only a few counts. The rearrangement uses TRBV6-5 and TRBJ2-2, with TRBD2 matching over 10 bases. The CDR3 loop spans 14 amino acids. V was pared by 6 bases and J by 5 bases, with 3 bases of the junction left unmatched. Germline V CDR1 and CDR2: MNHEY, SVGAGI. CDR3 sequence: CASRGTSDTGELFF. The CDR3 region has the DNA TGTGCCAGCAGAGGGACTAGCGATACCGGGGAGCTGTTTTTT.

This rearrangement joins TRBV7-2 to TRBJ2-4, with D possibly TRBD2 on 6 matching bases. The CDR3 length is 14 residues. V gave up 8 bases and J gave up 3 bases, with 14 bases separating them. Germline CDR1 SGHTA, CDR2 FQGNSA. CDR3 region: CASSLSGYKNIQYF. The CDR3 nucleotides read TGTGCCAGCTCTCTTAGCGGATACAAAAACATTCAGTACTTC.

This clone was seen just once. This chain joins TRBV7-9 and TRBJ2-7; 7 nucleotides line up with TRBD1. Germline assignment: CDR1 SEHNR and CDR2 FQNEAQ (reference sequence). The CDR3 is 12 residues long. The junction had 6 bases not matched to a gene; V was cut back by 4 bases and J by 9 bases. The CDR3 DNA reads as TGTGCCAGCAGCTCGCAGGGGGTTGGGCAGTACTTC. It encodes CASSSQGVGQYF.

This clone came up once. V is TRBV4-1 and J is TRBJ2-1; weak D call: TRBD1 (6 bases). Trimming took 1 base from V and 4 from J, leaving 20 bases between them. Germline lookup yields CDR1 MGHRA and CDR2 YSYEKL. The CDR3 loop spans 18 amino acids. CDR3 sequence (DNA): TGCGCCAGCAGCCAAGGAGGGGCCCTGGACAGCTTGTACAATGAGCAGTTCTTC. It encodes CASSQGGALDSLYNEQFF.

The chain carries TRBV18 and TRBJ2-7; D gene uncertain. The V end was cut by 0 bases, the J end by 6 bases, with 9 bases between. Per the germline V gene, CDR1 is KGHSH and CDR2 is LQKENI. This CDR3 has 13 residues. CDR3: CASSPPSSLEQYF. CDR3 nucleotides: TGTGCCAGCTCACCACCGAGTTCACTCGAGCAGTACTTC.